The rows below give T cell receptor beta chains drawn from one sample of a study of T-cell reconstitution after alpha-beta-depleted transplantation in children. TCRdb re-derived calls from the PCR reads in MiXCR, one entry per CDR3 protein. The profile covers approximately 800,000 distinct CDR3 sequences, with 16% appearing a single time and approximately 5% taken by the ten largest. Sequenced material: PBMCs, mostly from graft donor cells, taken 360 days after TCRalphabeta/CD19-depleted stem cell transplant. Every receptor here comes from a male patient younger than 18 who had a stem cell transplant for acute lymphoblastic leukemia, so the T cells may come from the graft donor. Each CDR3 is given without its conserved first and last residue.

V gene | CDR3 protein
TRBV12-5 | ASGNSLSGRTYNEQF
TRBV27 | ASSPEGLAGLYEQY
TRBV7-3 | ASSSTSGSHHEQF
TRBV28 | ASTLAGGRGTGELF
TRBV12-3/TRBV12-4 | ASSLIGTGPQF
TRBV2 | ASLQGGYEQY
TRBV5-6 | ASWSGNSYEQY
TRBV5-1 | ASSPDWTEAF
TRBV19 | ASSIRVTGELF
TRBV18 | ASSPAGLAGGSYNEQF
TRBV6-1 | ASSEPGTGGNRSNQPQH
TRBV5-1 | ASSSIQGSDEQY
TRBV7-2 | ASSLRRVKETQY
TRBV20-1 | SASRQTHKETQY
TRBV10-3 | ASRTNGGTEAF
TRBV6-2/TRBV6-3 | ASQGQGYEQY
TRBV27 | ASRPWGGGPDTQY
TRBV6-4 | ASSAARTTEAF
TRBV5-1 | ASSWGLWGASTDTQY
TRBV9 | ASSVDGGGSYEQY
TRBV18 | ASSPSGPTPLH
TRBV5-1 | ASSSSDRAYEQY
TRBV11-2 | ASSPRLAGDLTDTQY
TRBV4-2 | ASSPRYGLAGVYNEQF
TRBV12-3/TRBV12-4 | ASSRRGLSYNEQF
TRBV9 | ASRGGTSGNNEQF
TRBV4-2 | ATHGGVDTQY
TRBV7-6 | ASSLRAVSMRTEAF
TRBV28 | ASSGSGQETQY
TRBV6-5 | ASSYERANTEAF
TRBV5-1 | ASSSMWKGPGELF
TRBV19 | ASKGGDMGSYNEQF
TRBV12-3/TRBV12-4 | ASSPSGRPRFYEQY
TRBV10-2 | ASSEPGLLAKNIQY
TRBV12-3/TRBV12-4 | ASSFHLRSGRAYNEQF
TRBV29-1 | SVGLAGVTPSTDTQY
TRBV7-3 | ASSLAGPRDEQY